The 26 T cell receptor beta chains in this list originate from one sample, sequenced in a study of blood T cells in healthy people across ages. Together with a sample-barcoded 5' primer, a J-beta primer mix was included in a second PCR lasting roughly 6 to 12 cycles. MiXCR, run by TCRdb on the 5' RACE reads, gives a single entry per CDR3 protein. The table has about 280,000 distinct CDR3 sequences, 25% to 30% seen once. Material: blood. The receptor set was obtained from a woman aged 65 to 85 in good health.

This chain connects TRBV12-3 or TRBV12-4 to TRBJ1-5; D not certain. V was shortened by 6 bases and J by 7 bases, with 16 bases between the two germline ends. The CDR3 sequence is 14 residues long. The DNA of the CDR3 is TGTGCCAGCAGCCTAGGAGAGGGCTTCCAGCCCCAGCATTTT. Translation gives CASSLGEGFQPQHF.

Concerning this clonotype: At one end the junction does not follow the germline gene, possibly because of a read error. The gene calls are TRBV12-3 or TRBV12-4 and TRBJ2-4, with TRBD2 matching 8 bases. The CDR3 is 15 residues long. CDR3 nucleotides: TGTGCCAGCAGTGTAGCGGGATGGAACAAAAACATTCAGTACTTC. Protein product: CASSVAGWNKNIQYF.

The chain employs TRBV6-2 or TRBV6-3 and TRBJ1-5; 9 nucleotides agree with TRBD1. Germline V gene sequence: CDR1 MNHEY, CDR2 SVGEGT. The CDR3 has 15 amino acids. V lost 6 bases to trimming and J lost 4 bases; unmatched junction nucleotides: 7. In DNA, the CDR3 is TGTGCCAGCAGCCTTCTGGGACAGGGTAATCAGCCCCAGCATTTT. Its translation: CASSLLGQGNQPQHF.

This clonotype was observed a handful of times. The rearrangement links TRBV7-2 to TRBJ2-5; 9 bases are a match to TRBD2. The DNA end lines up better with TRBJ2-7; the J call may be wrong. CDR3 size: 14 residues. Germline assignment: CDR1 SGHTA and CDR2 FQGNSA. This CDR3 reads CASSFGGRAAEQYF. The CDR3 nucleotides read TGTGCCAGCAGCTTTGGCGGGAGGGCCGCCGAGCAGTACTTC.

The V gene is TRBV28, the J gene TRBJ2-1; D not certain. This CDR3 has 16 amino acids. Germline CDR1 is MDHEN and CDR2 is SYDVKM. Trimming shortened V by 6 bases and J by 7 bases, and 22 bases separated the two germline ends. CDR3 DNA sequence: TGTGCCAGCAGCCCAAGCAGCGCCGCAGTCGAGAATGAGCAGTTCTTC. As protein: CASSPSSAAVENEQFF. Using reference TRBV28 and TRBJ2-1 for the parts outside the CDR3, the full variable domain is DVKVTQSSRYLVKRTGEKVFLECVQDMDHENMFWYRQDPGLGLRLIYFSYDVKMKEKGDIPEGYSVSREKKERFSLILESASTNQTSMYLCASSPSSAAVENEQFFGPGTRLTVL.

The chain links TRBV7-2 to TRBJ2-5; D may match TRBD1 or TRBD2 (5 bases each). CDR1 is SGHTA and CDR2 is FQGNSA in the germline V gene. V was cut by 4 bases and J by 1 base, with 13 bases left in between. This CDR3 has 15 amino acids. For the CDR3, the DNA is TGTGCCAGCAGCTCCTCTTTCGGGGCCCAAGAGACCCAGTACTTC. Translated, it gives CASSSSFGAQETQYF. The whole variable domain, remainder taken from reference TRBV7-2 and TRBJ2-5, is GAGVSQSPSNKVTEKGKDVELRCDPISGHTALYWYRQSLGQGLEFLIYFQGNSAPDKSGLPSDRFSAERTGGSVSTLTIQRTQQEDSAVYLCASSSSFGAQETQYFGPGTRLLVL.

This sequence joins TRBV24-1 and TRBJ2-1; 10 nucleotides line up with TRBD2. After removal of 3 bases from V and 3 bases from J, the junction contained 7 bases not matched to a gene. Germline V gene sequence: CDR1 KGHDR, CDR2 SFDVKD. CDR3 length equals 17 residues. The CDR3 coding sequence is TGTGCCACCAGTGATCCGAGGGTAGCGGGAGGCTACAATGAGCAGTTCTTC. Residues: CATSDPRVAGGYNEQFF.

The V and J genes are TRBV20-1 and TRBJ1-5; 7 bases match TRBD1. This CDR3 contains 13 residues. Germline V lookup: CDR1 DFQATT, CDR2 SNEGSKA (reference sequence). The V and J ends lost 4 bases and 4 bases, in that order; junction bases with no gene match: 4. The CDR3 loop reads CSATQGDNQPQHF. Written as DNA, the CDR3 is TGCAGTGCTACTCAGGGGGATAATCAGCCCCAGCATTTT.

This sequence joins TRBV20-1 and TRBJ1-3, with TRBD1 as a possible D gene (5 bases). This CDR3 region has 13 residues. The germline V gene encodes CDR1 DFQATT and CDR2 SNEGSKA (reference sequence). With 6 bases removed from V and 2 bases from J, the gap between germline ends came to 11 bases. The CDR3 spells CSAQGEAGNTIYF. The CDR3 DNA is TGCAGTGCCCAGGGAGAAGCTGGAAACACCATATATTTT.

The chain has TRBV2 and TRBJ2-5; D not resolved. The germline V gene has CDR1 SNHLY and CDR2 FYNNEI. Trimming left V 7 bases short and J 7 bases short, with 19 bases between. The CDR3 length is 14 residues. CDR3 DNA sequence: TGTGCCAGCATCCTAAGCTTGGGGTTGGGGACCCAGTACTTC. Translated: CASILSLGLGTQYF.

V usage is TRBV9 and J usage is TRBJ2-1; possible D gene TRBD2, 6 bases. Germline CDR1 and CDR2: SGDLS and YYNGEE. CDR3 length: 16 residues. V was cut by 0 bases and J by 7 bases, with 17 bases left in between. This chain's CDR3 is CASSVAVRDSTNEQFF. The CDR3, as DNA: TGTGCCAGCAGCGTAGCGGTGCGGGACTCTACAAATGAGCAGTTCTTC.

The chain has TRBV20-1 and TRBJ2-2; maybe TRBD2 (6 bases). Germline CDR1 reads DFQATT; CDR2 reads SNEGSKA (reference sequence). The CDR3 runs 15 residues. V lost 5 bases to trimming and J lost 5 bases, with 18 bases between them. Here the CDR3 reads CSARHGGSGTGELFF. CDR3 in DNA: TGCAGTGCTCGTCACGGGGGTAGCGGTACCGGGGAGCTGTTTTTT.

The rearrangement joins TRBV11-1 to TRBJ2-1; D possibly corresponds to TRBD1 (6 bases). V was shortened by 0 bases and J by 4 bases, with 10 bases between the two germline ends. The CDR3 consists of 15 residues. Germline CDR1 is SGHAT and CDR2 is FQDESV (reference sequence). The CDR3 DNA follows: TGTGCCAGCAGCTTAGCGAAACAGGGTTACAATGAGCAGTTCTTC. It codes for CASSLAKQGYNEQFF.

CDR3 region: CASSGPGTGDSYNEQFF. In DNA, the CDR3 is TGCGCCAGCAGCGGTCCCGGGACAGGGGACTCCTACAATGAGCAGTTCTTC. The J gene is TRBJ2-1, the V gene TRBV5-1, with TRBD1 identical over 10 bases. The ends lost 4 bases at V and 0 bases at J; junction bases unmatched: 7. This CDR3 comprises 17 residues. Germline CDR1 is SGHRS and CDR2 is YFSETQ.

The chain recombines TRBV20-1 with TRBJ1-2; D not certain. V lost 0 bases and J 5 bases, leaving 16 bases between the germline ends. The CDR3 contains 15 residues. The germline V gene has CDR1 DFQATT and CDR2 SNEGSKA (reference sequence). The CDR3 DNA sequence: TGCAGTGCTAGAGATCTGGACGGCTCTTGGTATGGCTACACCTTC. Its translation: CSARDLDGSWYGYTF.

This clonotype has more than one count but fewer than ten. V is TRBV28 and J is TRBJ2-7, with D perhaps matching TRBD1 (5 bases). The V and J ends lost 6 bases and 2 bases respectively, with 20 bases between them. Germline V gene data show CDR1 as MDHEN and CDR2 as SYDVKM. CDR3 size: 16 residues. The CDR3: CASSLRSFRGTYEQYF. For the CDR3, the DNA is TGTGCCAGCAGCCTTCGGTCGTTTAGGGGTACCTACGAGCAGTACTTC.

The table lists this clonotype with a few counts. The CDR3 sequence: CASSLSVEGKLFF. For the CDR3, the DNA is TGTGCCAGCAGTTTAAGTGTTGAGGGCAAACTGTTTTTT. The V gene is TRBV12-3 or TRBV12-4, the J gene TRBJ1-4; no reliable D call. The CDR3 runs to 13 residues. Between the trimmed V and J ends, which lost 2 bases and 11 bases, there was a span of 12 bases.

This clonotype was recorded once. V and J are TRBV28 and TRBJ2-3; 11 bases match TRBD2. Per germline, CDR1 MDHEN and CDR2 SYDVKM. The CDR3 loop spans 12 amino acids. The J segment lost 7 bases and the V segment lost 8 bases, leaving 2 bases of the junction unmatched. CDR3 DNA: TGTGCCAGCCAGACTAGCGGGAATACGCAGTATTTT. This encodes CASQTSGNTQYF.

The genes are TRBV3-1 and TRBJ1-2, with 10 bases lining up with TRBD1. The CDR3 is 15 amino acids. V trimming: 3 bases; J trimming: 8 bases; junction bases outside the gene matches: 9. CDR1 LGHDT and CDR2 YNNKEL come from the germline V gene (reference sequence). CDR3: CASSQTQTGGGGYTF. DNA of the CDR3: TGTGCCAGCAGCCAGACCCAGACAGGGGGCGGAGGCTACACCTTC. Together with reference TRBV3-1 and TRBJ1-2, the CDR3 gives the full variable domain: DTAVSQTPKYLVTQMGNDKSIKCEQNLGHDTMYWYKQDSKKFLKIMFSYNNKELIINETVPNRFSPKSPDKAHLNLHINSLELGDSAVYFCASSQTQTGGGGYTFGSGTRLTVV.

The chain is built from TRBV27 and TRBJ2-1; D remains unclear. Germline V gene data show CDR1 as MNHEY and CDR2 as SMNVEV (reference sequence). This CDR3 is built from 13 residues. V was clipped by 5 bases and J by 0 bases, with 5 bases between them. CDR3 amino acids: CASSRSSYNEQFF. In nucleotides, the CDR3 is TGTGCCAGCAGTCGCAGCTCCTACAATGAGCAGTTCTTC.

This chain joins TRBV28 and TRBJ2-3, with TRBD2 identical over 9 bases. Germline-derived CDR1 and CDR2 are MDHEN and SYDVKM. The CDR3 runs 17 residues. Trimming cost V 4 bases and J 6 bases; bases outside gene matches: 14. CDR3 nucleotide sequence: TGTGCCAGCAGTTCGACTGTTGGCGGGAGGGCGGTTGATACGCAGTATTTT. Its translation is CASSSTVGGRAVDTQYF. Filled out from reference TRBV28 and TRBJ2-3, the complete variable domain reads DVKVTQSSRYLVKRTGEKVFLECVQDMDHENMFWYRQDPGLGLRLIYFSYDVKMKEKGDIPEGYSVSREKKERFSLILESASTNQTSMYLCASSSTVGGRAVDTQYFGPGTRLTVL.

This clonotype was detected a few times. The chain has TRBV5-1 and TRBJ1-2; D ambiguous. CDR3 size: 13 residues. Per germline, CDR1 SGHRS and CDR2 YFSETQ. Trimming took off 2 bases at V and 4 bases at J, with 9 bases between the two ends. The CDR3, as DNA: TGCGCCAGCAGCTTTCCTGACCTCTATGGCTACACCTTC. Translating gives CASSFPDLYGYTF.

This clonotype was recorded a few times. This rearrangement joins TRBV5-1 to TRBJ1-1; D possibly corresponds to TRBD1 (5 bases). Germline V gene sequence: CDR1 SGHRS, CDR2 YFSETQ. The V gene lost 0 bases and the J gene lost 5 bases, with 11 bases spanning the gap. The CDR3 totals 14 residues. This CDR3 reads CASSLGWGGTEAFF. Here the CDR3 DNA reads TGCGCCAGCAGCTTGGGATGGGGGGGAACTGAAGCTTTCTTT.

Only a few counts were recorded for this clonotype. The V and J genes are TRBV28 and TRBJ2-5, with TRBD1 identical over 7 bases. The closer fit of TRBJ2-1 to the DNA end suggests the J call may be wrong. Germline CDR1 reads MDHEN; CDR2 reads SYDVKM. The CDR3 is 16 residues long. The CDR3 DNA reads TGTGCCAGCAGTGTCCTCTCGGGACAGAACTACAATGAGCAGTTCTTC. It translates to CASSVLSGQNYNEQFF.

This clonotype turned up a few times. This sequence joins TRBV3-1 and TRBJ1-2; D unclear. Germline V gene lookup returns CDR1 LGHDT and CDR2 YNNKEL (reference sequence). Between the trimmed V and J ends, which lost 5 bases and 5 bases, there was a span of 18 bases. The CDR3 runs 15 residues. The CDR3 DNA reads TGTGCCAGCAGCGCGCGTCGACCAGGCCGATATGGCTACACCTTC. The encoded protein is CASSARRPGRYGYTF. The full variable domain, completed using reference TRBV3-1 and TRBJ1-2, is DTAVSQTPKYLVTQMGNDKSIKCEQNLGHDTMYWYKQDSKKFLKIMFSYNNKELIINETVPNRFSPKSPDKAHLNLHINSLELGDSAVYFCASSARRPGRYGYTFGSGTRLTVV.

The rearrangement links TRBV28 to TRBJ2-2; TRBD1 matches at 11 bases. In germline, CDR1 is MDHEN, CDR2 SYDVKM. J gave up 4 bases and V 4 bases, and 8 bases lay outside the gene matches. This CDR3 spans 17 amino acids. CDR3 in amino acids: CASSSPTGTGGTGELFF. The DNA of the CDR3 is TGTGCCAGCAGTTCCCCTACCGGGACAGGGGGCACCGGGGAGCTGTTTTTT.